The 19 T cell receptor beta chains below come from one sample, sequenced in a study of T cell responses to AZD1222 COVID-19 vaccine. Clones were read by immunoSEQ multiplex PCR, and TCRdb kept only the in-frame ones, dropping some. In the table there are fewer than 180,000 clones, 80% to 95% of which are singletons. Here the sequenced sample was peripheral blood, taken 28 days after the second AZD1222 dose. The receptor set was obtained from an adult who received the AZD1222 COVID-19 vaccine.

The rearrangement uses TRBV29-1 and TRBJ1-3; D is unclear. The V gene's germline CDR1 is SQVTM and CDR2 ANQGSEA. This CDR3 is 13 amino acids long. V was pared by 3 bases and J by 3 bases, with 9 bases between. For the CDR3, the DNA is TGCAGCGTTGATGATAACGGTGGAAACACCATATATTTT. Residues: CSVDDNGGNTIYF.

This chain links TRBV21-1 with TRBJ1-1; the table's D call of TRBD1 was not tested on the DNA. TRBV21-1 is designated a pseudogene. This CDR3 spans 12 amino acids. In DNA form, the CDR3 reads TGTGCCAGCAGGTCAGGGGACACTGAAGCTTTCTTT. It translates to CASRSGDTEAFF.

This rearrangement joins TRBV5-6 to TRBJ2-1; tentatively, D is TRBD1 (6 bases). Germline CDR1 reads SGHDT; CDR2 reads YYEEEE. The CDR3 consists of 14 residues. V gave up 4 bases and J gave up 3 bases, with 11 bases separating them. The CDR3 loop reads CASSLTGLYNEQFF. The DNA for the CDR3 is TGTGCCAGCAGCCTGACAGGACTCTACAATGAGCAGTTCTTC. The variable domain in full, completed from reference TRBV5-6 and TRBJ2-1, reads DAGVTQSPTHLIKTRGQQVTLRCSPKSGHDTVSWYQQALGQGPQFIFQYYEEEERQRGNFPDRFSGHQFPNYSSELNVNALLLGDSALYLCASSLTGLYNEQFFGPGTRLTVL.

V usage is TRBV7-9 and J usage is TRBJ2-3; a weak D match, TRBD2 (5 bases). Germline lookup yields CDR1 SEHNR and CDR2 FQNEAQ (reference sequence). The CDR3 is made up of 13 amino acids. Between the trimmed V and J ends, which lost 7 bases and 3 bases, there was a span of 11 bases. The CDR3 region has the DNA TGTGCCAGCACCCTGGGCGGGACAGATACGCAGTATTTT. It is translated as CASTLGGTDTQYF.

This rearrangement joins TRBV25-1 to TRBJ2-6; D is unclear. The CDR3 covers 12 residues. With 8 bases removed from V and 0 bases from J, the gap between germline ends came to 2 bases. The germline V gene has CDR1 MGHDK and CDR2 SYGVNS. In DNA form, the CDR3 reads TGTGCCAGCCACTCTGGGGCCAACGTCCTGACTTTC. As protein: CASHSGANVLTF.

The chain combines TRBV12-5 with TRBJ2-7, with D maybe TRBD2 (6 bases). V was shortened by 7 bases and J by 1 base, with 17 bases between the two germline ends. Germline V lookup: CDR1 LGHNT, CDR2 FRNRAP. CDR3 length equals 15 residues. The CDR3 reads CASALVGGMSYEQYF. For the CDR3, the DNA is TGTGCTAGTGCCCTGGTCGGAGGGATGTCCTACGAGCAGTACTTC.

This clone was seen a few times. The genes are TRBV6-2 or TRBV6-3 and TRBJ1-1, with a possible D match to TRBD1 (5 bases). V lost 4 bases, J lost 3 bases, and 24 bases lay in between. The CDR3 loop spans 18 amino acids. The germline CDR1 and CDR2 sequences are MNHEY and SVGEGT. The CDR3 region has the DNA TGTGCCAGCAGTTTCGAAGTTACCCCCCAGGGCGTTGACACTGAAGCTTTCTTT. This gives the protein CASSFEVTPQGVDTEAFF.

The gene calls are TRBV27 and TRBJ1-2; 7 bases map to TRBD1. The CDR3 contains 15 residues. Trimming took 4 bases from V and 3 from J; bases not matched to a gene: 8. The germline V gene encodes CDR1 MNHEY and CDR2 SMNVEV (reference sequence). CDR3 DNA sequence: TGTGCCAGCAGTTCGCCCCGACAGGGTTACTATGGCTACACCTTC. Protein product: CASSSPRQGYYGYTF.

The rearrangement links TRBV5-6 to TRBJ2-1, with 7 nucleotides matching TRBD1. The V segment lost 4 bases and the J segment 8 bases; nucleotides outside the gene matches: 12. Per the germline V gene, CDR1 is SGHDT and CDR2 is YYEEEE. The CDR3 has 15 residues. As DNA, the CDR3 is TGTGCCAGCAGCCCCACAGGGAGAACAGGGGATGAGCAGTTCTTC. Translating gives CASSPTGRTGDEQFF. The entire variable domain, with the rest obtained from reference TRBV5-6 and TRBJ2-1, is as follows: DAGVTQSPTHLIKTRGQQVTLRCSPKSGHDTVSWYQQALGQGPQFIFQYYEEEERQRGNFPDRFSGHQFPNYSSELNVNALLLGDSALYLCASSPTGRTGDEQFFGPGTRLTVL.

The chain has TRBV6-5 and TRBJ2-1; 7 bases agree with TRBD1. After removal of 6 bases from V and 4 bases from J, the junction contained 9 bases not matched to a gene. The germline V gene encodes CDR1 MNHEY and CDR2 SVGAGI. The CDR3 spans 15 residues. This chain's CDR3 is CASSIFRDSYNEQFF. DNA for the CDR3: TGTGCCAGCAGCATTTTCCGGGACAGTTACAATGAGCAGTTCTTC.

This rearrangement joins TRBV19 to TRBJ2-7; 9 nucleotides agree with TRBD1. The CDR3 spans 15 residues. The trim removed 4 bases at V and 2 bases at J, leaving 6 bases unmatched. CDR1 and CDR2 from the germline V gene are LNHDA and SQIVND (reference sequence). CDR3 in amino acids: CASSTPDRGAYEQYF. In nucleotides, the CDR3 is TGTGCCAGTAGTACTCCGGACAGGGGAGCCTACGAGCAGTACTTC.

The chain couples TRBV6-5 to TRBJ2-1; TRBD2 matches 9 bases. V lost 8 bases to trimming and J lost 7 bases; unmatched junction nucleotides: 12. CDR3 size: 15 residues. Germline V gives CDR1 MNHEY, CDR2 SVGAGI. CDR3 region: CASLPDSGRGNEQFF. In nucleotides, the CDR3 is TGTGCCAGCCTGCCTGATAGCGGGAGAGGGAATGAGCAGTTCTTC.

The V gene is TRBV19, the J gene TRBJ1-1, with D unresolved. Trimming shortened V by 1 base and J by 0 bases, and 6 bases separated the two germline ends. The length of the CDR3 is 14 residues. The V gene's germline CDR1 is LNHDA and CDR2 SQIVND (reference sequence). CDR3 in amino acids: CASSIGHLNTEAFF. CDR3 DNA sequence: TGTGCCAGTAGTATAGGACACTTGAACACTGAAGCTTTCTTT.

The gene calls are TRBV6-5 and TRBJ2-7; no reliable D call. V dropped 5 bases and J dropped 2 bases, with 10 bases sitting between them. Per the germline V gene, CDR1 is MNHEY and CDR2 is SVGAGI. The CDR3 is 13 amino acids. The CDR3 bases are TGTGCCAGCAGTAATGGAGTCACCTACGAGCAGTACTTC. Translating it yields CASSNGVTYEQYF.

The chain links TRBV19 to TRBJ2-7; the D is unclear. Per the germline V gene, CDR1 is LNHDA and CDR2 is SQIVND (reference sequence). Trimming stripped 1 base from V and 0 bases from J, with 4 bases between. This CDR3 is built from 13 residues. Here the CDR3 reads CASSIGGSYEQYF. CDR3 bases: TGTGCCAGTAGTATAGGGGGCTCCTACGAGCAGTACTTC.

The V and J genes are TRBV19 and TRBJ2-1; TRBD2 matches 8 bases. Germline CDR1 is LNHDA and CDR2 is SQIVND (reference sequence). J lost 4 bases, V lost 10 bases, and 12 bases had no gene match. The CDR3 loop spans 15 amino acids. The CDR3 region is CATTPVGGRYNEQFF. Here the CDR3 DNA reads TGTGCCACCACACCCGTAGGCGGGAGGTACAATGAGCAGTTCTTC.

The CDR3 sequence is CASSQDVNRAGTEAFF. As DNA, the CDR3 is TGCGCCAGCAGCCAAGATGTTAACAGGGCGGGCACTGAAGCTTTCTTT. The chain joins TRBV4-1 to TRBJ1-1, with D tentatively TRBD1 (6 bases). V lost 0 bases, J lost 4 bases, and 15 bases lay in between. This CDR3 is built from 16 residues. Germline CDR1 reads MGHRA; CDR2 reads YSYEKL.

The chain uses TRBV6-1 and TRBJ2-7; D gene ambiguous. Between the trimmed V and J ends, which lost 3 bases and 3 bases, there was a span of 6 bases. The CDR3 consists of 12 residues. CDR1 is MNHNS, CDR2 SASEGT, per germline. DNA for the CDR3: TGTGCCAGCAGTGAGCGCTACTACGAGCAGTACTTC. Its protein is CASSERYYEQYF.

This sequence joins TRBV7-9 and TRBJ1-1; D not resolved. The CDR3 sequence is 15 residues long. V was pared by 2 bases and J by 0 bases, with 10 bases between. Germline V gene data show CDR1 as SEHNR and CDR2 as FQNEAQ (reference sequence). The CDR3 region has the DNA TGTGCCAGCAGCTTAAGAGGGCCAATGAACACTGAAGCTTTCTTT. As protein: CASSLRGPMNTEAFF.